Below, 31 T cell receptor beta chains from the same sample are listed, as sequenced in a study of blood T cell repertoires in COVID-19. Here immunoSEQ multiplex PCR was the method, and the copy in TCRdb shows in-frame clones only, minus some. Here the sample spans under 80,000 clones, around 80% being singletons. Sequenced input: peripheral blood. These receptors came from a human donor in a cohort sampled during active COVID-19.

J is TRBJ2-3 and V is TRBV6-5; TRBD1 matches at 7 bases. This CDR3 is built from 12 residues. Germline assignment: CDR1 MNHEY and CDR2 SVGAGI. With 5 bases clipped from V and 8 bases from J, the junction kept 4 bases outside the gene matches. CDR3 sequence reads: CASSPEGATQYF. Here the CDR3 DNA reads TGTGCCAGCAGTCCTGAGGGGGCTACGCAGTATTTT.

The CDR3, as DNA: TGTGCCAGCAGCTTAGACAGGGACACCGGGGAGCTGTTTTTT. Translating it yields CASSLDRDTGELFF. This chain connects TRBV11-3 to TRBJ2-2; maybe TRBD1 (5 bases). This CDR3 has 14 residues. V was pared by 0 bases and J by 3 bases, with 5 bases between. Germline CDR1 is SGHNT and CDR2 is YENEEA.

The CDR3 reads CASGRGAPGNTIYF. The CDR3 coding sequence is TGTGCTAGTGGACGGGGGGCGCCTGGAAACACCATATATTTT. J is TRBJ1-3 and V is TRBV12-5; a possible D gene is TRBD1 (6 bases). This CDR3 region has 14 residues. The V and J ends lost 6 bases and 2 bases respectively, with 11 bases between them. Per germline, CDR1 LGHNT and CDR2 FRNRAP.

The CDR3, as DNA: TGTGCCAGCAGCTTAGTGGCAGTACCGAACACTGAAGCTTTCTTT. This gives the protein CASSLVAVPNTEAFF. V usage is TRBV7-2 and J usage is TRBJ1-1; D gene ambiguous. Trimming removed 1 base at V and 1 base at J, with 10 bases between. Germline-derived CDR1 and CDR2 are SGHTA and FQGNSA. The CDR3 is 15 amino acids.

This clone has only one observation. J is TRBJ2-3 and V is TRBV2, with 9 bases matching TRBD1. Germline loops: CDR1 SNHLY, CDR2 FYNNEI. This CDR3 is 15 amino acids long. With V trimmed by 6 bases and J by 2 bases, 6 bases remained unmatched. The CDR3 loop reads CASSPGQGFTDTQYF. The CDR3 DNA is TGTGCCAGCAGCCCGGGACAGGGTTTCACAGATACGCAGTATTTT. The whole variable domain, filled in from reference TRBV2 and TRBJ2-3, reads EPEVTQTPSHQVTQMGQEVILRCVPISNHLYFYWYRQILGQKVEFLVSFYNNEISEKSEIFDDQFSVERPDGSNFTLKIRSTKLEDSAMYFCASSPGQGFTDTQYFGPGTRLTVL.

This chain links TRBV19 with TRBJ1-6, with 11 positions matching TRBD1. V trimming: 6 bases; J trimming: 9 bases; junction bases outside the gene matches: 4. Germline V gives CDR1 LNHDA, CDR2 SQIVND (reference sequence). This CDR3 contains 14 residues. The DNA of the CDR3 is TGTGCCAGTAGATCCGGGACAGGGGGTTCACCCCTCCACTTT. Protein: CASRSGTGGSPLHF.

The gene calls are TRBV27 and TRBJ2-3, with 8 bases that match TRBD1. V shed 5 bases, J shed 0 bases, and the junction held 4 bases outside the gene matches. CDR3 length equals 15 residues. Germline V gene lookup returns CDR1 MNHEY and CDR2 SMNVEV (reference sequence). The CDR3 region has the DNA TGTGCCAGCAGTGACAGGGGACATAGCACAGATACGCAGTATTTT. It encodes CASSDRGHSTDTQYF.

The V and J genes are TRBV7-9 and TRBJ2-7; 9 nucleotides line up with TRBD1. Germline V gene data show CDR1 as SEHNR and CDR2 as FQNEAQ (reference sequence). The trim removed 5 bases at V and 0 bases at J, leaving 8 bases unmatched. The CDR3 has 16 residues. The CDR3 DNA reads TGTGCCAGCAGCGGGGACAGGGTTTGGGACTCCTACGAGCAGTACGTC. Translation: CASSGDRVWDSYEQYV.

The chain recombines TRBV6-5 with TRBJ2-1; tentative D call: TRBD1 (6 bases). V lost 4 bases and J lost 2, with 12 bases in between. Germline V gene sequence: CDR1 MNHEY, CDR2 SVGAGI. The CDR3 is made up of 15 amino acids. As DNA, the CDR3 is TGTGCCAGCAGTTTGCTAGGGGGAACCTACAATGAGCAGTTCTTC. Protein product: CASSLLGGTYNEQFF.

The chain joins TRBV6-6 to TRBJ1-5; D remains unclear. The V end was cut by 0 bases, the J end by 7 bases, with 10 bases between. The CDR3 has 14 amino acids. Germline values: CDR1 MNHNY, CDR2 SVGAGI (reference sequence). CDR3 nucleotides: TGTGCCAGCAGTTACTCGCTACCAACCCAGCCCCAGCATTTT. Its translation is CASSYSLPTQPQHF.

The chain employs TRBV7-2 and TRBJ2-5; 9 bases fit TRBD2. V lost 3 bases, J lost 3 bases, and 2 bases stayed unmatched. Germline lookup yields CDR1 SGHTA and CDR2 FQGNSA. The CDR3 extends over 14 amino acids. Written as DNA, the CDR3 is TGTGCCAGCAGCTTCTCTAGCGGGAAAGAGACCCAGTACTTC. Translating gives CASSFSSGKETQYF.

Only one count was recorded for this clone. This sequence joins TRBV5-4 and TRBJ2-5; 9 positions agree with TRBD1. The CDR3 length is 14 residues. Per germline, CDR1 SGHNT and CDR2 YYREEE (reference sequence). J lost 4 bases, V lost 4 bases, and 5 bases had no gene match. The CDR3 sequence: CASSQNRGRETQYF. The CDR3 DNA follows: TGTGCCAGCAGCCAAAACAGGGGGCGAGAGACCCAGTACTTC.

For the CDR3, the DNA is TGTGCCTGGAGTGTACAGGGGGCTATAGGCAATCAGCCCCAGCATTTT. Protein product: CAWSVQGAIGNQPQHF. J is TRBJ1-5 and V is TRBV30; 9 bases fit TRBD1. CDR3 size: 16 residues. Per germline, CDR1 GTSNPN and CDR2 SVGIG (reference sequence). Trimming at V came to 0 bases and at J to 2 bases, leaving 5 bases not matched to a gene.

DNA of the CDR3: TGTGCCAGCAGCCAAGGGTCGGCAGGGCAAGAGACCCAGTACTTC. Amino acids: CASSQGSAGQETQYF. The J gene is TRBJ2-5, the V gene TRBV3-1 (or the pseudogene TRBV3-2), with TRBD1 as a possible D gene (5 bases). The V end lost 1 base, the J end lost 2 bases, and 11 bases lay between the germline ends. The germline V gene has CDR1 LGHDT and CDR2 YNNKEL (reference sequence). CDR3 size: 15 residues.

The CDR3 DNA follows: TGCGCCAGCAGCTTGGACACCGGGGGTTTGGGCTACACCTTC. This sequence encodes CASSLDTGGLGYTF. This chain uses TRBV5-1 with TRBJ1-2; D may be TRBD1 (5 bases). The CDR3 is 14 amino acids. Germline V gene sequence: CDR1 SGHRS, CDR2 YFSETQ. V gave up 0 bases and J gave up 8 bases, with 14 bases separating them.

The chain carries TRBV11-2 and TRBJ2-7, with D possibly TRBD2 on 5 matching bases. Trimming removed 5 bases from V and 0 bases from J, with 11 bases in between. Germline lookup yields CDR1 SGHAT and CDR2 FQNNGV. The CDR3 spans 14 residues. The CDR3 reads CASSRSGSSYEQYV. In nucleotides, the CDR3 is TGTGCCAGCAGCCGATCGGGGAGCTCCTACGAGCAGTACGTC.

The V call is TRBV18, the J call TRBJ2-1; the match to TRBD1 covers 8 bases. This CDR3 has 15 residues. Looked up from germline, CDR1 is KGHSH and CDR2 is LQKENI. V shed 1 base, J shed 8 bases, and the junction held 7 bases outside the gene matches. CDR3 DNA: TGTGCCAGCTCACCACGGCCGAAGACAGGGGATGAGCAGTTCTTC. This gives the protein CASSPRPKTGDEQFF.

This clone was observed a single time. The rearrangement links TRBV5-4 to TRBJ1-1; no definite D call. Germline V gene sequence: CDR1 SGHNT, CDR2 YYREEE (reference sequence). V was shortened by 2 bases and J by 2 bases, with 7 bases between the two germline ends. There are 13 residues in the CDR3. DNA of the CDR3: TGTGCCAGCAGCTTAGGACTTAACACTGAAGCTTTCTTT. Its protein product is CASSLGLNTEAFF.

The chain links TRBV18 to TRBJ2-7; the match to TRBD2 covers 7 bases. Germline trimming cut 4 bases from V and 3 bases from J; bases unmatched to any gene: 3. The CDR3 is made up of 13 amino acids. Germline CDR1 reads KGHSH; CDR2 reads LQKENI. The CDR3 loop reads CASSQGTIYEQYF. As DNA, the CDR3 is TGTGCCAGCTCACAGGGGACTATCTACGAGCAGTACTTC.

The chain is built from TRBV20-1 and TRBJ1-1; D gene unclear. Germline CDR1 and CDR2: DFQATT and SNEGSKA (reference sequence). Deletions cut 0 bases from V and 7 bases from J, with 6 bases between. This CDR3 spans 11 amino acids. This CDR3 reads CSARDGGEAFF. CDR3 coding DNA: TGCAGTGCTAGAGATGGCGGTGAAGCTTTCTTT.

The genes are TRBV5-5 and TRBJ2-7, with D perhaps matching TRBD1 (6 bases). The CDR3 runs to 14 residues. Germline V gene sequence: CDR1 SGHKS, CDR2 YYEKEE (reference sequence). Trimming shortened V by 0 bases and J by 7 bases, and 14 bases separated the two germline ends. The CDR3 loop is CASSLDGQRGEQYV. CDR3 in DNA: TGTGCCAGCAGCTTGGATGGCCAAAGGGGGGAGCAGTACGTC.

The genes are TRBV7-6 and TRBJ1-1, with 9 bases matching TRBD1. This CDR3 contains 15 residues. J gave up 5 bases and V 5 bases, and 9 bases lay outside the gene matches. Germline V lookup: CDR1 SGHVS, CDR2 FNYEAQ. The CDR3 protein is CASSPDRDRVTEAFF. The CDR3 bases are TGTGCCAGCAGCCCAGACCGGGACAGGGTTACTGAAGCTTTCTTT. Complete variable domain (other parts from reference TRBV7-6 and TRBJ1-1): GAGVSQSPRYKVTKRGQDVALRCDPISGHVSLYWYRQALGQGPEFLTYFNYEAQQDKSGLPNDRFSAERPEGSISTLTIQRTEQRDSAMYRCASSPDRDRVTEAFFGQGTRLTVV.

The count of this clone is one. This chain uses TRBV19 with TRBJ2-7, with TRBD1 matching over 7 bases. CDR1 is LNHDA and CDR2 is SQIVND in the germline V gene (reference sequence). Germline trimming cut 2 bases from V and 5 bases from J; bases unmatched to any gene: 6. This CDR3 is built from 14 residues. The CDR3, as DNA: TGTGCCAGTAGTATAAGGGACAGAAAAGACGAGCAGTACGTC. Its translation is CASSIRDRKDEQYV.

The chain carries TRBV6-5 and TRBJ2-4, with a tentative D call TRBD1 (6 bases). The CDR3 sequence is 16 residues long. From germline, CDR1 is MNHEY and CDR2 SVGAGI. V was shortened by 0 bases and J by 0 bases, with 9 bases between the two germline ends. For the CDR3, the DNA is TGTGCCAGCAGTTACTCAGGCAGGGGAGCCAAAAACATTCAGTACTTC. Amino acid sequence: CASSYSGRGAKNIQYF.

The V call is TRBV7-8, the J call TRBJ1-5, with 10 nucleotides matching TRBD1. The V gene end was trimmed by 3 bases and the J gene end by 2 bases; junction bases not matched to a gene: 4. This CDR3 contains 16 residues. CDR1 is SGHVS and CDR2 is FQNEAQ in the germline V gene. The CDR3 here is CASSLSGTGGNQPQHF. DNA of the CDR3: TGTGCCAGCAGCTTGTCCGGGACAGGGGGCAATCAGCCCCAGCATTTT.

The chain is built from TRBV3-1 (or the pseudogene TRBV3-2) and TRBJ2-7; TRBD2 matches 7 bases. The CDR3 extends over 15 amino acids. The junction had 13 bases not matched to a gene; V was cut back by 7 bases and J by 4 bases. Per the germline V gene, CDR1 is LGHDT and CDR2 is YNNKEL (reference sequence). As DNA, the CDR3 is TGTGCCAGCACGCTCTCGAGGACTAGTAAGTACGAGCAGTACGTC. It specifies CASTLSRTSKYEQYV.

J is TRBJ2-7 and V is TRBV6-6; possibly TRBD2 for D (6 bases). The CDR3 totals 14 residues. The germline V gene has CDR1 MNHNY and CDR2 SVGAGI (reference sequence). With 7 bases removed from V and 2 bases from J, the gap between germline ends came to 15 bases. CDR3 residues: CASTPNGGTYEQYF. The CDR3, as DNA: TGTGCCAGCACCCCGAACGGGGGAACCTACGAGCAGTACTTC.

This clone was seen more than once but under ten times. In nucleotides, the CDR3 is TGTGCCAGCTCACCAGGTCTCGAACTTGGCTACACCTTC. Its translation is CASSPGLELGYTF. This rearrangement joins TRBV18 to TRBJ1-2; D gene uncertain. The CDR3 totals 13 residues. The V end was cut by 2 bases, the J end by 7 bases, with 11 bases between. Germline V CDR1 and CDR2: KGHSH, LQKENI.

The rearrangement links TRBV18 to TRBJ2-7, with 9 bases lining up with TRBD1. This CDR3 comprises 15 residues. V lost 2 bases, J lost 2 bases, and 4 bases stayed unmatched. Germline CDR1 reads KGHSH; CDR2 reads LQKENI. DNA of the CDR3: TGTGCCAGCTCACCAACAGGGGGCCTTCCCTACGAGCAGTACTTC. Protein product: CASSPTGGLPYEQYF. Variable domain in full (rest from reference TRBV18 and TRBJ2-7): NAGVMQNPRHLVRRRGQEARLRCSPMKGHSHVYWYRQLPEEGLKFMVYLQKENIIDESGMPKERFSAEFPKEGPSILRIQQVVRGDSAAYFCASSPTGGLPYEQYFGPGTRLTVT.

This CDR3 reads CATTGGPVNEQYV. Written as DNA, the CDR3 is TGTGCCACCACAGGGGGCCCCGTGAACGAGCAGTACGTC. The rearrangement links TRBV6-6 to TRBJ2-7; 9 positions match TRBD1. This CDR3 is built from 13 residues. Trimming removed 10 bases from V and 5 bases from J; junction bases left unmatched: 9. Germline CDR1 and CDR2: MNHNY and SVGAGI (reference sequence).

This clone was seen more than once but under ten times. The chain links TRBV7-2 to TRBJ2-7; tentatively, D is TRBD2 (6 bases). The V end lost 8 bases, the J end lost 2 bases, and 13 bases lay between the germline ends. The CDR3 covers 13 residues. Germline assignment: CDR1 SGHTA and CDR2 FQGNSA. The CDR3 DNA sequence: TGTGCCAGCCTAGGAGGAGGGACCTACGAGCAGTACTTC. This codes for CASLGGGTYEQYF.